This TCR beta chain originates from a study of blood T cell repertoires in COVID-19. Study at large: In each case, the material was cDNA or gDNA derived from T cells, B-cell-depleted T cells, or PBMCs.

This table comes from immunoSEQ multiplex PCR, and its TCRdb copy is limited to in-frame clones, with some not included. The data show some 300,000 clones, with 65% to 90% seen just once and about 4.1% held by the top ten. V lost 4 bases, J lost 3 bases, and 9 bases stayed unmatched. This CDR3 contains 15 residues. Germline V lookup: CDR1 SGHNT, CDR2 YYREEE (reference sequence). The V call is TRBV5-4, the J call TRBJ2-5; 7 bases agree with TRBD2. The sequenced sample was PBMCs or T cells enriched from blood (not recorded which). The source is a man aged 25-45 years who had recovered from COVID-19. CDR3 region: CASSPPGGGKETQYF. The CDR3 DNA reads TGTGCCAGCAGCCCGCCGGGGGGAGGTAAAGAGACCCAGTACTTC.